The clone carrying this T cell receptor (beta chain) was seen only once. Its matching antigen is unknown. Combining a sample-barcoded 5' primer with a J-beta primer mix, a second PCR ran for about 6 to 12 cycles. TCRdb re-analysed the 5' RACE reads in MiXCR, keeping a single row per CDR3 protein. Of about 720,000 distinct CDR3 sequences listed, around 25% were seen once; the top ten hold approximately 4%. Germline V gives CDR1 SGHTA, CDR2 FQGNSA. The V and J ends lost 1 base and 5 bases, in that order; junction bases with no gene match: 8. This CDR3 is 16 amino acids long. This record belongs to a study of blood T cells in healthy people across ages. Study-wide results and limits: More naive CD4+ cells and higher diversity marked long-lived donors relative to aged donors. Measured against age, TCR beta diversity per million T cells decreased in a roughly linear manner.

This sample was also put to use in a study of T cells of mothers and their children.

What was sequenced was blood. The clonotype comes from a boy aged 5 to 17 in good health. The gene calls are TRBV7-2 and TRBJ1-2; 9 bases match TRBD1. The CDR3 reads CASSLVRPGQGYGYTF. The CDR3 DNA sequence: TGTGCCAGCAGCTTAGTTCGGCCGGGACAGGGTTATGGCTACACCTTC.